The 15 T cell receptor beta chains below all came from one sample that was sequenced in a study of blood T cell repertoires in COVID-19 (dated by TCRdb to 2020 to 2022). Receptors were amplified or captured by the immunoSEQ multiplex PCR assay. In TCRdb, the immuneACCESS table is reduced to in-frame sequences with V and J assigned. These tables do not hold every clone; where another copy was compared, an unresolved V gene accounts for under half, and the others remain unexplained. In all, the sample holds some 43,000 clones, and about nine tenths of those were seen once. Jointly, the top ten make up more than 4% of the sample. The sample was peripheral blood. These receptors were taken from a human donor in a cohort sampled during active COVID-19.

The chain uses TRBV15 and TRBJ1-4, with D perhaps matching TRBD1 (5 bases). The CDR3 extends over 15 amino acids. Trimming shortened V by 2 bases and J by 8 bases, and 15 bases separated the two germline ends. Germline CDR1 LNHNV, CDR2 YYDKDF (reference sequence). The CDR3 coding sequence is TGTGCCACCAGCAGAAATCTCGGTCAGGGCGAAAAACTGTTTTTT. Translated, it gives CATSRNLGQGEKLFF.

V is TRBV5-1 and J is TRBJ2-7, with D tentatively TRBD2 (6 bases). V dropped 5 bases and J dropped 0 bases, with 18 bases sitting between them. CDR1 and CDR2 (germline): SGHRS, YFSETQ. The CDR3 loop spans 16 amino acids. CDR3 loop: CASSFGASASSYEQYF. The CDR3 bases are TGCGCCAGCAGTTTTGGGGCTAGCGCGAGCTCCTACGAGCAGTACTTC.

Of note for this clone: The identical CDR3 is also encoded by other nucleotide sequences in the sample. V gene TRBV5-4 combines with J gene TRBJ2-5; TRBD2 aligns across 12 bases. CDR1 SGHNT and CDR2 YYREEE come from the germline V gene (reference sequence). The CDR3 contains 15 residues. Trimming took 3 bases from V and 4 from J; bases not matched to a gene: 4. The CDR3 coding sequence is TGTGCCAGCAGCTCCCTAGCGGGAGGGGGAGAGACCCAGTACTTC. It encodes CASSSLAGGGETQYF.

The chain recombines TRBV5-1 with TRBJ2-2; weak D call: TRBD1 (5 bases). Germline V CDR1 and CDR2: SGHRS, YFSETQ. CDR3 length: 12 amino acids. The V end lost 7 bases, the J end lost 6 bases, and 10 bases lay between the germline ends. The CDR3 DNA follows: TGCGCCAGCGGTAGGGGATCCGGGGAGCTGTTTTTT. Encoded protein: CASGRGSGELFF.

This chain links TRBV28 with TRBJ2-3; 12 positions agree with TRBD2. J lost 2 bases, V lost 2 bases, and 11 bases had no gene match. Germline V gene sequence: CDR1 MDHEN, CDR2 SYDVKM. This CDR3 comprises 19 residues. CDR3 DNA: TGTGCCAGCAGTTTAAACCCTAGCGGGAGGGCCCTCGTCACAGATACGCAGTATTTT. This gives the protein CASSLNPSGRALVTDTQYF.

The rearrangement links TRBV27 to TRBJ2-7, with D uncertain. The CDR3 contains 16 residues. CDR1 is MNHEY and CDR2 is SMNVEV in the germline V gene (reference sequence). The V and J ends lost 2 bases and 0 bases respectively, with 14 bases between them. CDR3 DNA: TGTGCCAGCAGTTTAGTTCCACAGACGAGCTCCTACGAGCAGTACTTC. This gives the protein CASSLVPQTSSYEQYF.

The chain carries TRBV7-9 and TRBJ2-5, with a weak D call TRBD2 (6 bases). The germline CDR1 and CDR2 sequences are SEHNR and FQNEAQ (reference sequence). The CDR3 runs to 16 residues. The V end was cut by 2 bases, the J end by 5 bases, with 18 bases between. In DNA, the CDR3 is TGTGCCAGCAGCTTACCCCCCATGGGAGGAGGGGAGACCCAGTACTTC. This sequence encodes CASSLPPMGGGETQYF.

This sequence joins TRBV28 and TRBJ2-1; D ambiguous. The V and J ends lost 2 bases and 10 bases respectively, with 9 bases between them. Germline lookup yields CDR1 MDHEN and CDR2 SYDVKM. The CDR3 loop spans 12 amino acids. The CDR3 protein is CASSLPPREQFF. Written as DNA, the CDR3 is TGTGCCAGCAGTTTACCCCCCCGGGAGCAGTTCTTC.

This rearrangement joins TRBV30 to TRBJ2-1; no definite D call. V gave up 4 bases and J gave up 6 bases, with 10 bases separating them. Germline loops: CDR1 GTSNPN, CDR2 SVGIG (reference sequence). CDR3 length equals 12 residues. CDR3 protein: CAWTPRSNEQFF. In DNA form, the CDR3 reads TGTGCCTGGACCCCGCGGAGCAATGAGCAGTTCTTC.

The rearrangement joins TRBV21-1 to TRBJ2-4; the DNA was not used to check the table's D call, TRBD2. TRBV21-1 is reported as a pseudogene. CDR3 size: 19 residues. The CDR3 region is CASRKDPRAGIRGKNIQYF. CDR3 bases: TGTGCCAGCCGAAAAGACCCCAGGGCGGGAATTAGAGGCAAAAACATTCAGTACTTC.

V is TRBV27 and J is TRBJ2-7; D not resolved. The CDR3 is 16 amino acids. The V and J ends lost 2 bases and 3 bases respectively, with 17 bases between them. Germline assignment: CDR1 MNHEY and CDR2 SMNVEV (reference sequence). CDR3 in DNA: TGTGCCAGCAGTTTAAACCTTAGGCAGGCCCTCTACGAGCAGTACTTC. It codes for CASSLNLRQALYEQYF.

DNA of the CDR3: TGTGCCATCAGTGATGGGACTAGCGGTCACAATGAGCAGTTCTTC. Its translation: CAISDGTSGHNEQFF. The chain uses TRBV10-3 and TRBJ2-1; 11 nucleotides agree with TRBD2. J lost 5 bases, V lost 3 bases, and 3 bases had no gene match. This CDR3 region has 15 residues. CDR1 ENHRY and CDR2 SYGVKD come from the germline V gene.

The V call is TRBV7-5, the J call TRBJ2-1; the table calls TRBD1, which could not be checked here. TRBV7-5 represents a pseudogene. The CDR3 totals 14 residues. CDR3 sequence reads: CVRSLIPGDNEQFF. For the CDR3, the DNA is TGTGTCAGAAGCTTGATTCCAGGTGACAATGAGCAGTTCTTC.

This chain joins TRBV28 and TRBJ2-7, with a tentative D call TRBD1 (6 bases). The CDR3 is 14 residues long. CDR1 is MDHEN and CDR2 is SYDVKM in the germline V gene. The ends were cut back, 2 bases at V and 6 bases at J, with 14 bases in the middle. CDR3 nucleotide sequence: TGTGCCAGCAGTTTAGGGACACTAGGGAGCGAGCAGTACTTC. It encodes CASSLGTLGSEQYF.

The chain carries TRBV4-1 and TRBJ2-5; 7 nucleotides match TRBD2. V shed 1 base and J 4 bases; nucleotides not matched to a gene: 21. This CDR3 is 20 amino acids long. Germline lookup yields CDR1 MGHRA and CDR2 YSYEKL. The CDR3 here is CASSQALGNPSGRERETQYF. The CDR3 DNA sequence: TGCGCCAGCAGCCAAGCCTTGGGGAATCCTAGCGGCAGAGAACGAGAGACCCAGTACTTC.